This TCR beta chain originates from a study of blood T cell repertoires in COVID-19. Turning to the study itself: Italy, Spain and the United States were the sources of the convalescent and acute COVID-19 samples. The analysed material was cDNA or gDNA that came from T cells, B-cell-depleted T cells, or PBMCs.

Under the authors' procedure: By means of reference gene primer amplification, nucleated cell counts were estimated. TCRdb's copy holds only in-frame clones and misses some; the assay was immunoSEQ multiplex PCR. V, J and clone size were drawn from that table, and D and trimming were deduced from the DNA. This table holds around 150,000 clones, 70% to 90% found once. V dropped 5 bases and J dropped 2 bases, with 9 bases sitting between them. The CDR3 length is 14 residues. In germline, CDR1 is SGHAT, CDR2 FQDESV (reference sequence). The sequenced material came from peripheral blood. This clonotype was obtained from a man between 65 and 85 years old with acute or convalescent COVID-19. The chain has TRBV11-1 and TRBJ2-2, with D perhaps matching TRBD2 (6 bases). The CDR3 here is CASSRDLNTGELFF. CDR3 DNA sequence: TGTGCCAGCAGCCGGGACTTAAACACCGGGGAGCTGTTTTTT. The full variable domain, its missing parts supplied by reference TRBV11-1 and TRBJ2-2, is EAEVAQSPRYKITEKSQAVAFWCDPISGHATLYWYRQILGQGPELLVQFQDESVVDDSQLPKDRFSAERLKGVDSTLKIQPAELGDSAMYLCASSRDLNTGELFFGEGSRLTVL.